A selection of T cell receptor beta chains follows, all from one sample in a study of OX40 agonist ivuxolimab in advanced cancers. Using immunoSEQ multiplex PCR, the repertoire was profiled, and TCRdb retains in-frame clones only, with some absent. The data contain roughly 61,000 clones, approximately 86% of them singletons. Here the sequenced sample was CD4+ or CD8+ T cells sorted from blood, taken in a trial of the OX40 agonist ivuxolimab. The receptor set was obtained from an adult with an advanced solid tumor such as melanoma, head and neck, liver or kidney cancer. Each CDR3 is given with its conserved first and last residue. The order of the fields is D gene, V gene, J gene, clone size, CDR3 protein, CDR3 DNA. The D gene is left open where the match is weak. The size of a clone is reported for some rows only, either as once, few or many, or as a class for expanded clones.

d_call: .; v_call: TRBV25-1; j_call: TRBJ2-4; clone_size: .; cdr3_aa: CASSDMGLNIQYF; cdr3_nt: TGTGCCAGCAGTGACATGGGCCTAAACATTCAGTACTTC
d_call: .; v_call: TRBV9; j_call: TRBJ1-6; clone_size: .; cdr3_aa: CASSVYGENTYNSPLHF; cdr3_nt: TGTGCCAGCAGCGTTTATGGGGAGAATACCTATAATTCACCCCTCCACTTT
d_call: .; v_call: TRBV7-2; j_call: TRBJ1-5; clone_size: .; cdr3_aa: CASSLTSNQPQHF; cdr3_nt: TGTGCCAGCAGCTTAACCAGCAATCAGCCCCAGCATTTT
d_call: TRBD1; v_call: TRBV14; j_call: TRBJ2-2; clone_size: few; cdr3_aa: CASSHGRWGQSTGELFF; cdr3_nt: TGTGCCAGCAGCCATGGTCGATGGGGACAGTCCACCGGGGAGCTGTTTTTT
d_call: TRBD2; v_call: TRBV7-2; j_call: TRBJ2-7; clone_size: .; cdr3_aa: CASSPPGGKAYEQYF; cdr3_nt: TGTGCCAGCAGCCCCCCGGGAGGGAAGGCCTACGAGCAGTACTTC
d_call: .; v_call: TRBV7-8; j_call: TRBJ2-5; clone_size: few; cdr3_aa: CASSYDPGAQETQYF; cdr3_nt: TGTGCCAGCAGCTACGACCCTGGGGCCCAAGAGACCCAGTACTTC
d_call: .; v_call: TRBV11-2; j_call: TRBJ2-7; clone_size: .; cdr3_aa: CASSLDQAGPAYEQYF; cdr3_nt: TGTGCCAGCAGCTTAGATCAAGCGGGTCCGGCCTACGAGCAGTACTTC
d_call: TRBD1; v_call: TRBV19; j_call: TRBJ1-5; clone_size: .; cdr3_aa: CASSILGQGRGNQPQHF; cdr3_nt: TGTGCCAGTAGCATCCTCGGACAGGGAAGGGGCAATCAGCCCCAGCATTTT
d_call: TRBD2; v_call: TRBV7-8; j_call: TRBJ2-2; clone_size: .; cdr3_aa: CASSTNSGRASGELFF; cdr3_nt: TGTGCCAGCAGCACCAATAGCGGGAGGGCCTCCGGGGAGCTGTTTTTT
d_call: .; v_call: TRBV30; j_call: TRBJ2-3; clone_size: once; cdr3_aa: CAWSAQGTDTQYF; cdr3_nt: TGTGCCTGGAGTGCTCAGGGCACAGATACGCAGTATTTT
d_call: .; v_call: TRBV6-5; j_call: TRBJ2-2; clone_size: .; cdr3_aa: CASSYGFNTGELFF; cdr3_nt: TGTGCCAGCAGCTACGGGTTCAACACCGGGGAGCTGTTTTTT
d_call: TRBD1; v_call: TRBV7-2; j_call: TRBJ1-6; clone_size: .; cdr3_aa: CASSSTGGGSPLHF; cdr3_nt: TGTGCCAGCAGCTCCACAGGGGGCGGGTCACCCCTCCACTTT
d_call: .; v_call: TRBV5-1; j_call: TRBJ2-1; clone_size: .; cdr3_aa: CASSLAPVGGNEQFF; cdr3_nt: TGCGCCAGCAGCTTGGCCCCCGTGGGCGGGAACGAGCAGTTCTTC
d_call: .; v_call: TRBV5-4; j_call: TRBJ1-2; clone_size: .; cdr3_aa: CASSLVGAGYGYTF; cdr3_nt: TGTGCCAGCAGCTTGGTAGGGGCGGGCTATGGCTACACCTTC
d_call: TRBD1; v_call: TRBV30; j_call: TRBJ2-7; clone_size: once; cdr3_aa: CAWQGANEQYF; cdr3_nt: TGTGCCTGGCAGGGGGCCAACGAGCAGTACTTC
d_call: TRBD2; v_call: TRBV2; j_call: TRBJ2-3; clone_size: .; cdr3_aa: CASSRFGTRIADTQYF; cdr3_nt: TGTGCCAGCAGCCGATTCGGGACTAGGATAGCAGATACGCAGTATTTT
d_call: .; v_call: TRBV13; j_call: TRBJ1-2; clone_size: .; cdr3_aa: CASSPTDRLEEGYTF; cdr3_nt: TGTGCCAGCAGCCCAACCGACCGCCTGGAGGAAGGCTACACCTTC
d_call: .; v_call: TRBV2; j_call: TRBJ2-3; clone_size: once; cdr3_aa: CASGGLVFTDTQYF; cdr3_nt: TGTGCCAGTGGGGGGCTAGTCTTCACAGATACGCAGTATTTT
d_call: TRBD2; v_call: TRBV28; j_call: TRBJ2-5; clone_size: .; cdr3_aa: CASSTSGRALETQYF; cdr3_nt: TGTGCCAGCAGCACTAGCGGGAGGGCCCTAGAGACCCAGTACTTC
d_call: TRBD2; v_call: TRBV30; j_call: TRBJ2-7; clone_size: once; cdr3_aa: CAWSVPPRGGPERYEQYF; cdr3_nt: TGTGCCTGGAGTGTACCCCCCCGGGGGGGACCGGAACGCTACGAGCAGTACTTC
d_call: .; v_call: TRBV6-1; j_call: TRBJ2-2; clone_size: once; cdr3_aa: CASSEAYTGELFF; cdr3_nt: TGTGCCAGCAGTGAAGCGTACACCGGGGAGCTGTTTTTT
d_call: TRBD2; v_call: TRBV7-2; j_call: TRBJ2-3; clone_size: .; cdr3_aa: CASSTGLAADTQYF; cdr3_nt: TGTGCCAGCAGCACCGGACTAGCAGCAGATACGCAGTATTTT
d_call: TRBD2; v_call: TRBV9; j_call: TRBJ2-1; clone_size: once; cdr3_aa: CASSGLGLAAYNEQFF; cdr3_nt: TGTGCCAGCAGCGGCCTAGGACTAGCTGCCTACAATGAGCAGTTCTTC
d_call: .; v_call: TRBV6-6; j_call: TRBJ1-1; clone_size: .; cdr3_aa: CASRPRGGYTEAFF; cdr3_nt: TGTGCCAGCAGACCACGGGGTGGATACACTGAAGCTTTCTTT
d_call: TRBD2; v_call: TRBV7-8; j_call: TRBJ2-5; clone_size: few; cdr3_aa: CASSSYTSGGARETQYF; cdr3_nt: TGTGCCAGCAGCTCATATACTAGCGGGGGGGCGAGGGAGACCCAGTACTTC
d_call: .; v_call: TRBV5-4; j_call: TRBJ2-7; clone_size: once; cdr3_aa: CASSDLGTGYEQYF; cdr3_nt: TGTGCCAGCAGCGACCTAGGGACTGGCTACGAGCAGTACTTC
d_call: .; v_call: TRBV7-2; j_call: TRBJ2-3; clone_size: .; cdr3_aa: CASSLGGATGTQYF; cdr3_nt: TGTGCCAGCAGCTTAGGTGGGGCCACAGGTACGCAGTATTTT
d_call: .; v_call: TRBV7-9; j_call: TRBJ2-1; clone_size: .; cdr3_aa: CASRRLQYNEQFF; cdr3_nt: TGTGCCAGCAGGAGACTGCAATACAATGAGCAGTTCTTC
d_call: .; v_call: TRBV6-5; j_call: TRBJ2-7; clone_size: .; cdr3_aa: CASSEQSYEQYF; cdr3_nt: TGTGCCAGCAGTGAACAGTCCTACGAGCAGTACTTC
d_call: TRBD2; v_call: TRBV15; j_call: TRBJ2-2; clone_size: .; cdr3_aa: CATSSYLTRAGGGTGELFF; cdr3_nt: TGTGCCACCAGCTCCTACCTAACTCGGGCGGGAGGCGGCACCGGGGAGCTGTTTTTT
d_call: .; v_call: TRBV29-1; j_call: TRBJ2-3; clone_size: .; cdr3_aa: CSVANTGPDTQYF; cdr3_nt: TGCAGCGTTGCAAACACAGGGCCAGATACGCAGTATTTT
d_call: .; v_call: TRBV29-1; j_call: TRBJ2-7; clone_size: .; cdr3_aa: CSVGKASEQYF; cdr3_nt: TGCAGCGTTGGGAAAGCCTCCGAGCAGTACTTC
d_call: TRBD2; v_call: TRBV4-1; j_call: TRBJ2-3; clone_size: .; cdr3_aa: CASSQVAGGFTDTQYF; cdr3_nt: TGCGCCAGCAGCCAAGTAGCGGGGGGTTTCACAGATACGCAGTATTTT
d_call: .; v_call: TRBV28; j_call: TRBJ2-7; clone_size: .; cdr3_aa: CASSLLSYEQYF; cdr3_nt: TGTGCCAGCAGTTTATTATCTTACGAGCAGTACTTC
d_call: .; v_call: TRBV10-3; j_call: TRBJ2-2; clone_size: .; cdr3_aa: CAHSNTGELFF; cdr3_nt: TGTGCCCATTCCAACACCGGGGAGCTGTTTTTT
d_call: TRBD2; v_call: TRBV2; j_call: TRBJ2-3; clone_size: .; cdr3_aa: CASREREPTDTQYF; cdr3_nt: TGTGCCAGCAGGGAGCGGGAGCCGACAGATACGCAGTATTTT
d_call: .; v_call: TRBV30; j_call: TRBJ1-2; clone_size: .; cdr3_aa: CAWQALYGYTF; cdr3_nt: TGTGCCTGGCAGGCCCTTTATGGCTACACCTTC
d_call: .; v_call: TRBV5-6; j_call: TRBJ2-2; clone_size: .; cdr3_aa: CASSRPAGQNTGELFF; cdr3_nt: TGTGCCAGCAGCCGGCCTGCGGGACAGAACACCGGGGAGCTGTTTTTT
d_call: .; v_call: TRBV27; j_call: TRBJ2-2; clone_size: .; cdr3_aa: CASSFRGQTNTGELFF; cdr3_nt: TGTGCCAGCAGTTTCCGCGGACAGACGAACACCGGGGAGCTGTTTTTT
d_call: TRBD1; v_call: TRBV14; j_call: TRBJ2-1; clone_size: once; cdr3_aa: CASSLLGTGHEQFF; cdr3_nt: TGTGCCAGCAGCCTATTAGGGACAGGGCATGAGCAGTTCTTC
d_call: TRBD2; v_call: TRBV5-1; j_call: TRBJ2-5; clone_size: .; cdr3_aa: CASSPGTSGGETQYF; cdr3_nt: TGCGCCAGCAGCCCAGGGACTAGCGGCGGGGAAACCCAGTACTTC